The source of this T cell receptor (beta chain) is a study of cytomegalovirus exposure and HLA in healthy donors. The study's findings and limits: Trimming of TCR beta V- and J-genes showed a link, identified in a later analysis, to a missense DCLRE1C variant.

This PCR relied on a set of 60 Vbeta primers and 13 Jbeta primers. In the source study's methods: Later, an analysis found approximately 80 million unique TCR beta chains, and about 10 million of these were shared. Using immunoSEQ multiplex PCR, the repertoire was profiled, and TCRdb retains in-frame clones only, with some absent. The V and J calls and clone size are taken from that table; D and trimming were inferred from the DNA. The table includes 100,000 to 150,000 clones, about 74% detected once. With respect to this clone: Its cognate antigen is unknown.

V was clipped by 4 bases and J by 0 bases, with 14 bases between them. The germline gives CDR1 SGHKS, CDR2 YYEKEE (reference sequence). This CDR3 spans 15 amino acids. Sequenced sample: PBMCs. The chain joins TRBV5-5 to TRBJ2-7; maybe TRBD1 (6 bases). The source of this sequence is a middle-aged man in good health and CMV-seropositive. The CDR3 DNA reads as TGTGCCAGCAGCAGGTGGGACACCGTCTCCTACGAGCAGTACTTC. Amino acid sequence: CASSRWDTVSYEQYF.